One and the same sample provided the 10 T cell receptor beta chains below, sequenced in a study of blood T cell repertoires in COVID-19. Sequenced by immunoSEQ multiplex PCR; TCRdb stores in-frame clones only, minus some. The sample has 55,000 to 75,000 clones; nearly 90% are singletons. The specimen was peripheral blood. The receptors shown here come from a middle-aged man with active COVID-19.

The V call is TRBV2, the J call TRBJ1-1, with D unresolved. The V end was cut by 4 bases, the J end by 0 bases, with 6 bases between. The CDR3 is made up of 13 amino acids. Germline V gene lookup returns CDR1 SNHLY and CDR2 FYNNEI. The CDR3 here is CASSVSMNTEAFF. In nucleotides, the CDR3 is TGTGCCAGCAGTGTTTCAATGAACACTGAAGCTTTCTTT.

The chain is built from TRBV2 and TRBJ1-2; 7 bases are shared with TRBD1. The germline V gene encodes CDR1 SNHLY and CDR2 FYNNEI. The CDR3 runs 13 residues. J gave up 6 bases and V 6 bases, and 7 bases lay outside the gene matches. The CDR3, as DNA: TGTGCCAGCAGCGTGACAGGGTTTGATGGCTACACCTTC. Its translation: CASSVTGFDGYTF.

This clone occurred a few times. The J gene is TRBJ1-5, the V gene TRBV4-1, with unresolved D. CDR1 is MGHRA and CDR2 is YSYEKL in the germline V gene. Trimming stripped 1 base from V and 5 bases from J, with 15 bases between. This CDR3 contains 16 residues. DNA of the CDR3: TGCGCCAGCAGCCAAGGACCAAGAACAGTCCATCAGCCCCAGCATTTT. The encoded protein is CASSQGPRTVHQPQHF.

The J gene is TRBJ1-2, the V gene TRBV7-2, with D uncertain. The CDR3 has 13 amino acids. Germline loops: CDR1 SGHTA, CDR2 FQGNSA. Trimming took off 4 bases at V and 4 bases at J, with 10 bases between the two ends. CDR3: CASSSYGFYGYTF. CDR3 in DNA: TGTGCCAGCAGCTCGTACGGGTTCTATGGCTACACCTTC.

The chain is built from TRBV18 and TRBJ1-6, with D maybe TRBD1 (6 bases). V lost 1 base to trimming and J lost 7 bases, with 14 bases between them. The CDR3 is 16 residues long. Germline V CDR1 and CDR2: KGHSH, LQKENI. The CDR3 protein is CASSPRQSGENSPLHF. CDR3 nucleotides: TGTGCCAGCTCACCACGACAGTCAGGGGAGAATTCACCCCTCCACTTT.

This chain links TRBV7-8 with TRBJ2-5, with 7 bases that match TRBD1. This CDR3 spans 15 amino acids. In germline, CDR1 is SGHVS, CDR2 FQNEAQ. Trimming cost V 1 base and J 2 bases; bases outside gene matches: 4. CDR3 nucleotide sequence: TGTGCCAGCAGCTTAGGGGGGACAGCTCAAGAGACCCAGTACTTC. This sequence encodes CASSLGGTAQETQYF.

This clone appeared once. This sequence joins TRBV5-1 and TRBJ1-2; TRBD1 aligns across 8 bases. Germline V gives CDR1 SGHRS, CDR2 YFSETQ. The CDR3 covers 14 residues. V lost 7 bases to trimming and J lost 8 bases; unmatched junction nucleotides: 13. The CDR3 bases are TGCGCCAGCCGACGACAGGGGACTTCAGAGGGCTACACCTTC. This encodes CASRRQGTSEGYTF. The complete variable domain, with remaining parts taken from reference TRBV5-1 and TRBJ1-2, reads KAGVTQTPRYLIKTRGQQVTLSCSPISGHRSVSWYQQTPGQGLQFLFEYFSETQRNKGNFPGRFSGRQFSNSRSEMNVSTLELGDSALYLCASRRQGTSEGYTFGSGTRLTVV.

The chain recombines TRBV18 with TRBJ2-7; D not resolved. The CDR3 covers 14 residues. Germline lookup yields CDR1 KGHSH and CDR2 LQKENI. Trimming took 5 bases from V and 4 from J, leaving 15 bases between them. The CDR3 loop is CASSLSTDGYEQYF. The DNA of the CDR3 is TGTGCCAGCTCATTGAGTACTGACGGGTACGAGCAGTACTTC.

The V call is TRBV5-6, the J call TRBJ1-3; 8 nucleotides line up with TRBD1. The CDR3 runs 16 residues. Germline-derived CDR1 and CDR2 are SGHDT and YYEEEE. The V and J ends lost 2 bases and 5 bases, in that order; junction bases with no gene match: 9. CDR3 in DNA: TGTGCCAGCAGCTTTCTAGGACAGGGATGGAGAAACACCATATATTTT. Its protein product is CASSFLGQGWRNTIYF.

The chain joins TRBV2 to TRBJ1-1, with 9 bases fitting TRBD1. Germline V gene data show CDR1 as SNHLY and CDR2 as FYNNEI. V lost 4 bases, J lost 3 bases, and 3 bases stayed unmatched. The CDR3 runs 14 residues. The CDR3 spells CASSAYRGHTEAFF. CDR3 nucleotide sequence: TGTGCCAGCAGTGCCTACAGGGGGCACACTGAAGCTTTCTTT.